This record covers a single T cell receptor beta chain. The time point here: persistent/refractory GD, antithyroid drugs over 5 years with positive TRAb. Extracted PBMC RNA gave rise to the TCR library. To make TCR beta libraries, researchers used iRepertoire HTBI primers and Arm-PCR of CDR3 regions. MiXCR, applied by TCRdb to the multiplex PCR reads, yields one record per CDR3 protein. The sample shows a few hundred thousand distinct CDR3 sequences, about 25% of them seen only once. The data belong to a study of regulatory T cells in long-lasting Graves disease. Germline trimming cut 3 bases from V and 5 bases from J; bases unmatched to any gene: 4. The CDR3 has 14 residues. From germline, CDR1 is SEHNR and CDR2 FQNEAQ (reference sequence).

The V gene is TRBV7-9, the J gene TRBJ2-5, with 9 bases aligning to TRBD2. This TCR was sampled from a female donor with Graves disease. The sample consisted of peripheral blood mononuclear cells (PBMCs), taken when the disease was refractory, from a patient treated with antithyroid drugs. The CDR3 loop is CASSLLAGAETQYF. The CDR3 DNA sequence: TGTGCCAGCAGCTTGTTAGCGGGAGCGGAGACCCAGTACTTC.